Listed below are T cell receptor beta chains from one sample, sequenced in a study of identical twins. TCRdb redid the calling of the 5' RACE reads with MiXCR, one entry per CDR3 protein. In the table there are hundreds of thousands of distinct CDR3 sequences, around 6.1% of which are singletons. The sample taken for sequencing was naive T cells sorted from blood. The origin of the receptors is a man between 18 and 29 years old in good health. Both conserved end residues are part of each CDR3. Each record gives: clone size, D gene, J gene, V gene, CDR3 protein, CDR3 DNA. A D gene is named only where the DNA matches it firmly. Clone sizes are given selectively: once, few, many, or a class where the clone is expanded.

many,-,TRBJ1-5,TRBV7-9,CASSLSGARQPQHF,TGTGCCAGCAGCCTGTCGGGGGCACGCCAGCCCCAGCATTTT
many,-,TRBJ1-6,TRBV7-9,CATRVEGFNSPLHF,TGTGCCACCAGAGTGGAGGGATTTAATTCACCCCTCCACTTT
few,-,TRBJ1-1,TRBV5-5,CASSPRALNTEAFF,TGTGCCAGCAGCCCCAGGGCCCTGAACACTGAAGCTTTCTTT
many,-,TRBJ2-1,TRBV6-5,CASSYSISGGSSYNEQFF,TGTGCCAGCAGTTACTCGATAAGCGGAGGGAGCTCCTACAATGAGCAGTTCTTC
many,-,TRBJ2-3,TRBV29-1,CSVPGASDTQYF,TGCAGCGTCCCCGGGGCGTCAGATACGCAGTATTTT
-,-,TRBJ2-2,TRBV4-1,CASSQFGITSTGELFF,TGCGCCAGCAGCCAGTTTGGAATCACTAGCACCGGGGAGCTGTTTTTT
-,-,TRBJ2-2,TRBV7-9,CASSLSPAPGELFF,TGTGCCAGCAGCTTATCCCCGGCTCCCGGGGAGCTGTTTTTT
few,TRBD2,TRBJ2-1,TRBV11-2,CASRPSRLAGGPLQRNEQFF,TGTGCCAGCCGCCCCTCGCGACTAGCGGGAGGGCCTCTTCAGCGCAATGAGCAGTTCTTC
many,-,TRBJ1-1,TRBV10-3,CAIRMTGNTEAFF,TGTGCCATCAGAATGACAGGGAACACTGAAGCTTTCTTT
few,-,TRBJ2-5,TRBV27,CASSSYNWETQYF,TGTGCCAGCAGTTCTTATAATTGGGAGACCCAGTACTTC
many,TRBD2,TRBJ2-5,TRBV29-1,CSVGAAGGGTETQYF,TGCAGCGTTGGCGCAGCGGGAGGAGGGACGGAGACCCAGTACTTC
-,-,TRBJ2-5,TRBV3-1,CASSQEQQETQYF,TGTGCCAGCAGCCAAGAACAACAAGAGACCCAGTACTTC
many,-,TRBJ2-7,TRBV20-1,CSARDREGPTGGYEQYF,TGCAGTGCTAGAGATCGGGAGGGACCGACAGGGGGCTACGAGCAGTACTTC
many,TRBD1,TRBJ1-3,TRBV7-2,CASSLVDRVGNTIYF,TGTGCCAGCAGCTTAGTGGACAGGGTTGGAAACACCATATATTTT
many,-,TRBJ2-1,TRBV29-1,CSVGGAYEQFF,TGCAGCGTTGGGGGGGCTTATGAGCAGTTCTTC
many,TRBD2,TRBJ2-1,TRBV4-1,CASSLAGIGEQFF,TGCGCCAGCAGCCTAGCGGGTATAGGTGAGCAGTTCTTC
few,TRBD2,TRBJ2-1,TRBV5-6,CASSRLGLAGGVEQFF,TGTGCCAGCAGCCGTTTGGGGCTAGCGGGAGGTGTTGAGCAGTTCTTC
few,-,TRBJ1-1,TRBV5-1,CASSEVMNTEAFF,TGCGCCAGCAGCGAGGTTATGAACACTGAAGCTTTCTTT
many,-,TRBJ1-6,TRBV12-3/TRBV12-4,CASSLLGVNSPLHF,TGTGCCAGCAGTTTACTGGGGGTCAATTCACCCCTCCACTTT
few,-,TRBJ2-1,TRBV6-5,CASSYGASTYNEQFF,TGTGCCAGCAGTTACGGAGCGTCCACCTACAATGAGCAGTTCTTC
many,TRBD2,TRBJ2-1,TRBV7-2,CASSTRTSLSYNEQFF,TGTGCCAGCAGCACCCGGACTAGCTTATCCTACAATGAGCAGTTCTTC
-,-,TRBJ1-1,TRBV20-1,CSARGGGTLNTEAFF,TGCAGTGCTAGGGGGGGGGGTACTCTGAACACTGAAGCTTTCTTT
-,-,TRBJ2-3,TRBV19,CASIRASGGEDTQYF,TGTGCCAGTATTAGGGCCTCAGGAGGTGAAGATACGCAGTATTTT
many,-,TRBJ2-5,TRBV15,CATSRDRGLPETQYF,TGTGCCACCAGCAGAGATCGGGGGTTACCAGAGACCCAGTACTTC